This T cell receptor beta chain stems from a study of CD8 T cells in ankylosing spondylitis. Study findings and constraints: Among TCR beta sequences, a motif of eight highly homologous variants appeared characteristic of ankylosing spondylitis blood.

The CDR3 consists of 15 residues. Germline V lookup: CDR1 ENHRY, CDR2 SYGVKD. The V end was cut by 2 bases, the J end by 1 base, with 9 bases between. This clonotype has ten or more counts. Its antigen is undetermined. TCRdb re-derived calls from the 5' RACE reads in MiXCR, one entry per CDR3 protein. This sample has 450,000 to 550,000 distinct CDR3 sequences; about 5% occur once, and the top ten carry around 3.4%. This clonotype was sampled from a male donor with ankylosing spondylitis. Sequencing was done on a sample of blood, either unsorted or a sorted T cell fraction (not recorded which). The chain has TRBV10-3 and TRBJ1-5; TRBD1 is a possible D gene (5 bases). The DNA for the CDR3 is TGTGCCATCAGTGAGGCAGGGTCGAGCAATCAGCCCCAGCATTTT. The encoded protein is CAISEAGSSNQPQHF.